This TCR beta chain originates from a study of blood T cell repertoires in COVID-19. The germline V and J ends were trimmed by 0 bases and 2 bases, with 5 bases remaining between them. Germline assignment: CDR1 SGDLS and CDR2 YYNGEE. This CDR3 has 13 amino acids. In the original workflow: Nucleated cell number was recorded as an estimate derived from reference gene primer amplification. The protocol was immunoSEQ multiplex PCR, while the TCRdb copy is restricted to in-frame clones and leaves out a portion. The V and J calls and the clone size are those of that table, but D and trimming were determined from the DNA. Here the sample spans fewer than 200,000 clones, 65% to 85% being singletons.

This TCR came from a woman in her twenties or thirties who had been exposed to COVID-19. The material sequenced was PBMCs or T cells enriched from blood (not recorded which). The chain couples TRBV9 to TRBJ1-1, with D hard to call. The CDR3 sequence: CASSVGPNTEAFF. In DNA form, the CDR3 reads TGTGCCAGCAGCGTAGGGCCAAACACTGAAGCTTTCTTT.